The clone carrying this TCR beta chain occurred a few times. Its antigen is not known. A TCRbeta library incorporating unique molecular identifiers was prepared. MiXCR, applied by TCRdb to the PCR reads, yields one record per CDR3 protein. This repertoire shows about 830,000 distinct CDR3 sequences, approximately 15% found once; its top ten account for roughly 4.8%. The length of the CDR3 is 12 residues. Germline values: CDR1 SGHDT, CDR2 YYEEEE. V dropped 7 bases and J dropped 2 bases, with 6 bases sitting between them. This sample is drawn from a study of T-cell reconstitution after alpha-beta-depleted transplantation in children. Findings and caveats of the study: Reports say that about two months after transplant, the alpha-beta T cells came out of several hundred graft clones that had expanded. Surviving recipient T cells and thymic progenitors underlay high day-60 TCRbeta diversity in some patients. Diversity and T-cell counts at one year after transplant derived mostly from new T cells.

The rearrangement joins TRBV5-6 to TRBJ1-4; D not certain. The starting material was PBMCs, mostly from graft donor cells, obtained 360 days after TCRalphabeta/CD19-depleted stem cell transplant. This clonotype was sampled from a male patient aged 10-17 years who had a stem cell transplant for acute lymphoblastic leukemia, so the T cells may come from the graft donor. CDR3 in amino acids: CASRRTNEKLFF. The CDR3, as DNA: TGTGCCAGCCGGCGTACTAATGAAAAACTGTTTTTT.